Following are 8 T cell receptor beta chains from one sample sequenced in a study of cytomegalovirus exposure and HLA in healthy donors. PCR involved 60 Vbeta and 13 Jbeta primers. Method: immunoSEQ multiplex PCR; TCRdb's copy keeps in-frame clones and lacks some. The sample yields about 89,000 clones, approximately 77% seen once. The material sequenced was PBMCs. The receptor source for this set is a man in his thirties or forties in good health and CMV-seronegative.

The chain uses TRBV27 and TRBJ2-7, with 9 nucleotides matching TRBD1. CDR1 MNHEY and CDR2 SMNVEV come from the germline V gene (reference sequence). J gave up 3 bases and V 5 bases, and 5 bases lay outside the gene matches. There are 14 residues in the CDR3. CDR3 amino acids: CASSPTGGVYEQYF. The CDR3 region has the DNA TGTGCCAGCAGTCCGACAGGGGGGGTCTACGAGCAGTACTTC.

The chain carries TRBV9 and TRBJ2-2, with D possibly TRBD1 on 7 matching bases. This CDR3 comprises 17 residues. The V gene's germline CDR1 is SGDLS and CDR2 YYNGEE. With 4 bases removed from V and 5 bases from J, the gap between germline ends came to 21 bases. The DNA of the CDR3 is TGTGCCAGCAGCTCCAAACTTCGGGGGACAGAAACCGGGGAGCTGTTTTTT. Residues: CASSSKLRGTETGELFF.

J is TRBJ1-4 and V is TRBV10-2; 7 bases fit TRBD1. The V gene end was trimmed by 6 bases and the J gene end by 8 bases; junction bases not matched to a gene: 6. Germline CDR1 and CDR2: WSHSY and SAAADI. The CDR3 loop spans 13 amino acids. Here the CDR3 reads CASRRGLGEKLFF. DNA for the CDR3: TGCGCCAGCAGGAGGGGGCTGGGGGAAAAACTGTTTTTT.

The chain couples TRBV28 to TRBJ2-1, with 7 bases identical to TRBD2. CDR1 and CDR2 (germline): MDHEN, SYDVKM. This CDR3 comprises 14 residues. V gave up 3 bases and J gave up 6 bases; unmatched junction bases: 5. In DNA, the CDR3 is TGTGCCAGCAGTTTGGGAGGGGCCCTCAATGAGCAGTTCTTC. Translating gives CASSLGGALNEQFF.

The rearrangement joins TRBV19 to TRBJ1-1; perhaps TRBD1 as D (5 bases). Deletions cut 4 bases from V and 5 bases from J, with 11 bases between. Germline lookup yields CDR1 LNHDA and CDR2 SQIVND (reference sequence). There are 13 residues in the CDR3. This CDR3 is CASSNVGGTEAFF. CDR3 DNA sequence: TGTGCCAGTAGTAATGTCGGGGGGACTGAAGCTTTCTTT.

V usage is TRBV2 and J usage is TRBJ2-4; perhaps TRBD2 as D (5 bases). The CDR3 length is 15 residues. V dropped 3 bases and J dropped 3 bases, with 12 bases sitting between them. Germline values: CDR1 SNHLY, CDR2 FYNNEI. CDR3 sequence reads: CASSDRETVKNIQYF. CDR3 nucleotides: TGTGCCAGCAGTGACCGGGAAACCGTCAAAAACATTCAGTACTTC.

CDR3 loop: CASSFQGAFGDTQYF. In DNA, the CDR3 is TGTGCCAGCAGTTTCCAGGGGGCCTTTGGAGATACGCAGTATTTT. The chain links TRBV28 to TRBJ2-3; TRBD1 agrees at 8 bases. Per the germline V gene, CDR1 is MDHEN and CDR2 is SYDVKM. Germline trimming cut 3 bases from V and 5 bases from J; bases unmatched to any gene: 7. The CDR3 spans 15 residues. Variable domain in full (rest from reference TRBV28 and TRBJ2-3): DVKVTQSSRYLVKRTGEKVFLECVQDMDHENMFWYRQDPGLGLRLIYFSYDVKMKEKGDIPEGYSVSREKKERFSLILESASTNQTSMYLCASSFQGAFGDTQYFGPGTRLTVL.

About this clone itself: The same CDR3 arises from other DNA sequences in this sample as well. The genes are TRBV18 and TRBJ2-2; a weak D match, TRBD1 (6 bases). The CDR3 sequence is 14 residues long. Germline V gives CDR1 KGHSH, CDR2 LQKENI. Trimming shortened V by 3 bases and J by 1 base, and 6 bases separated the two germline ends. This chain's CDR3 is CASSPGQNTGELFF. DNA of the CDR3: TGTGCCAGCTCACCGGGACAGAACACCGGGGAGCTGTTTTTT.